The 11 T cell receptor beta chains in this list originate from one sample, sequenced in a study of human T cells and chemical hapten exposure. Specified time point: patch test 1, 2 weeks after DPC sensitization. Treatment here: therapeutic diphenylcyclopropenone sensitization with weekly scalp DPC. TCRdb independently ran MiXCR on the RACE reads; one entry per CDR3 protein. The repertoire consists of 65,000 to 85,000 distinct CDR3 sequences, with over 9% occurring once and the leading ten covering under 1.5%. The material was whole blood, obtained in connection with sensitization to the hapten diphenylcyclopropenone (DPC). These TCRs come from a woman in her forties or fifties with alopecia areata. Some clones in this sample may be carry-over from other donors' samples.

This rearrangement joins TRBV29-1 to TRBJ2-7; D call uncertain. Looked up from germline, CDR1 is SQVTM and CDR2 is ANQGSEA. The germline V and J ends were trimmed by 3 bases and 7 bases, with 19 bases remaining between them. The CDR3 sequence is 14 residues long. CDR3 amino acids: CSVDLRGGHGEQYF. The CDR3, as DNA: TGCAGCGTTGACCTGCGAGGCGGCCACGGGGAGCAGTACTTC.

This clonotype was counted many times. The chain is built from TRBV2 and TRBJ2-4; no reliable D call. The CDR3 runs to 13 residues. Germline V gives CDR1 SNHLY, CDR2 FYNNEI. The ends were cut back, 3 bases at V and 3 bases at J, with 6 bases in the middle. The CDR3 nucleotides read TGTGCCAGCAGTGAGGGCGGCAAAAACATTCAGTACTTC. Protein sequence: CASSEGGKNIQYF.

This clonotype appeared many times. The chain links TRBV5-1 to TRBJ1-6; weak D call: TRBD1 (6 bases). Trimming left V 1 base short and J 5 bases short, with 7 bases between. CDR3 size: 14 residues. Germline V gives CDR1 SGHRS, CDR2 YFSETQ. CDR3 sequence reads: CASSLNRDNSPLHF. The CDR3 coding sequence is TGCGCCAGCAGCTTGAACAGGGATAATTCACCCCTCCACTTT.

The rearrangement links TRBV20-1 to TRBJ1-1, with D perhaps matching TRBD1 (5 bases). In germline, CDR1 is DFQATT, CDR2 SNEGSKA (reference sequence). V lost 6 bases, J lost 0 bases, and 17 bases lay in between. The CDR3 has 15 amino acids. In DNA form, the CDR3 reads TGCAGTGCCCCCGGGACGGCTAGCATGAACACTGAAGCTTTCTTT. Translated, it gives CSAPGTASMNTEAFF.

This clonotype was counted only a few times. The V gene is TRBV15, the J gene TRBJ2-7; 8 bases map to TRBD2. This CDR3 region has 15 residues. CDR1 and CDR2 (germline): LNHNV, YYDKDF (reference sequence). V shed 0 bases and J 3 bases; nucleotides not matched to a gene: 4. CDR3 sequence: CATSREGTSFYEQYF. As DNA, the CDR3 is TGTGCCACCAGCAGAGAAGGGACTAGTTTCTACGAGCAGTACTTC. Full variable domain (remainder filled in from reference TRBV15 and TRBJ2-7): DAMVIQNPRYQVTQFGKPVTLSCSQTLNHNVMYWYQQKSSQAPKLLFHYYDKDFNNEADTPDNFQSRRPNTSFCFLDIRSPGLGDTAMYLCATSREGTSFYEQYFGPGTRLTVT.

This clonotype was found many times. This chain uses TRBV28 with TRBJ1-5, with a weak D call TRBD1 (6 bases). The germline V and J ends were trimmed by 0 bases and 7 bases, with 16 bases remaining between them. CDR3 size: 16 residues. Per germline, CDR1 MDHEN and CDR2 SYDVKM. The DNA of the CDR3 is TGTGCCAGCAGTTTATGGGGGAGCAGGGGAGGCCAGCCCCAGCATTTT. Protein product: CASSLWGSRGGQPQHF.

There are a few counts of this clonotype. The CDR3 bases are TGTGCCAGCAGTCGACAGGGGGATTCACCCCTCCACTTT. Protein sequence: CASSRQGDSPLHF. V is TRBV6-5 and J is TRBJ1-6, with 9 nucleotides matching TRBD1. The CDR3 has 13 residues. With 5 bases clipped from V and 8 bases from J, the junction kept 1 base outside the gene matches. Germline loops: CDR1 MNHEY, CDR2 SVGAGI.

The table lists this clonotype with a few counts. The J gene is TRBJ2-1, the V gene TRBV7-2; D possibly corresponds to TRBD2 (7 bases). The V gene's germline CDR1 is SGHTA and CDR2 FQGNSA. Trimming took off 5 bases at V and 10 bases at J, with 21 bases between the two ends. The CDR3 is 15 amino acids. The CDR3 bases are TGTGCCAGCAGCCCTTCCTTGGCGGGGAGGGGGGAGCAGTTCTTC. This gives the protein CASSPSLAGRGEQFF. The whole variable domain, remainder taken from reference TRBV7-2 and TRBJ2-1, is GAGVSQSPSNKVTEKGKDVELRCDPISGHTALYWYRQSLGQGLEFLIYFQGNSAPDKSGLPSDRFSAERTGGSVSTLTIQRTQQEDSAVYLCASSPSLAGRGEQFFGPGTRLTVL.

Here the CDR3 reads CASSPAPQETQYF. For the CDR3, the DNA is TGTGCCAGCAGCCCTGCCCCACAAGAGACCCAGTACTTC. This chain joins TRBV7-8 and TRBJ2-5, with D unclear. The V end lost 5 bases, the J end lost 2 bases, and 9 bases lay between the germline ends. The CDR3 is 13 residues long. Germline-derived CDR1 and CDR2 are SGHVS and FQNEAQ.

This clonotype turned up a few times. In DNA, the CDR3 is TGTGCCAGCAGCTCAGGACTAGCGGGAGCGGGGGAGCAGTTCTTC. Translating it yields CASSSGLAGAGEQFF. The chain links TRBV7-3 to TRBJ2-1, with 13 bases fitting TRBD2. This CDR3 has 15 amino acids. With V trimmed by 4 bases and J by 10 bases, 7 bases remained unmatched. Germline V lookup: CDR1 SGHTA, CDR2 FQGTGA.

This clonotype was picked up a small number of times. The V call is TRBV27, the J call TRBJ2-7; weak D call: TRBD2 (5 bases). This CDR3 has 13 amino acids. Germline V lookup: CDR1 MNHEY, CDR2 SMNVEV (reference sequence). Trimming removed 1 base from V and 2 bases from J, with 6 bases in between. The CDR3 coding sequence is TGTGCCAGCAGTTTATACGGGGCCTACGAGCAGTACTTC. Amino acid sequence: CASSLYGAYEQYF.